Sequencing of this T cell receptor beta chain was carried out in a study of T cells in Graves' hyperthyroidism and ophthalmopathy. Overall study context: Peripheral blood was drawn at first diagnosis, prior to all treatment.

The CDR3 is 14 residues long. Trimming took off 3 bases at V and 0 bases at J, with 8 bases between the two ends. The V gene's germline CDR1 is MNHEY and CDR2 SVGAGI. Concerning this clonotype itself: Antigen unknown.

RNA transcripts gave rise to amplified TCR beta CDR3 regions. HTBI primers were employed in a first-round RT-PCR of the TCR CDR3. TCRdb processed the multiplex PCR reads anew with MiXCR; each CDR3 protein has one entry. Among 450,000 to 650,000 distinct CDR3 sequences listed, 17% were seen once. Overall study findings and caveats: The blood repertoire included most of the expanded thyroid clonotypes above 0.001.

Exclusions: uncontrolled infection, other autoimmune disease, pregnancy, lactation. J is TRBJ1-1 and V is TRBV6-5; D gene unclear. The clonotype was recovered from a woman aged 18-29 years with Graves' ophthalmopathy. The sample was blood. The CDR3 loop is CASSYSHMNTEAFF. The CDR3 nucleotides read TGTGCCAGCAGTTATTCCCACATGAACACTGAAGCTTTCTTT.